These 13 T cell receptor beta chains originate from one sample sequenced in a study of T cells in localized non-small cell lung cancer. The method was immunoSEQ multiplex PCR; TCRdb's version includes in-frame clones alone and lacks a portion of them. The data hold some 66,000 clones, with about 83% observed a single time. This material consisted of peripheral blood, taken before any cancer treatment. The receptor source for this set is a female donor of 60 years or more with stage I lung adenocarcinoma.

The V call is TRBV30, the J call TRBJ1-3, with no clear D. The CDR3 contains 10 residues. Between the trimmed V and J ends, which lost 5 bases and 7 bases, there was a span of 6 bases. Germline CDR1 is GTSNPN and CDR2 is SVGIG (reference sequence). DNA of the CDR3: TGTGCCTGGGGAAGGAACACCATATATTTT. This translates into CAWGRNTIYF.

The J gene is TRBJ1-2, the V gene TRBV6-4; D ambiguous. V was trimmed by 11 bases and J by 8 bases, leaving 9 bases between them. CDR1 MRHNA and CDR2 SNTAGT come from the germline V gene. CDR3 size: 9 residues. The DNA of the CDR3 is TGTGCCGGGCATGGGGGCTACACCTTC. Its translation: CAGHGGYTF.

The V and J genes are TRBV27 and TRBJ2-5; tentatively, D is TRBD1 or TRBD2 (5 bases each). The germline V gene has CDR1 MNHEY and CDR2 SMNVEV (reference sequence). The CDR3 totals 12 residues. The V end lost 8 bases, the J end lost 10 bases, and 17 bases lay between the germline ends. CDR3 nucleotides: TGTGCCAGCGCCGGGGCGGACGGGGACCAGTACTTC. It encodes CASAGADGDQYF.

This chain joins TRBV4-2 and TRBJ2-1, with 13 bases fitting TRBD2. The CDR3 totals 16 residues. V lost 4 bases and J lost 7; bases outside the gene matches: 7. Germline lookup yields CDR1 LGHNA and CDR2 YNFKEQ. The CDR3 here is CASSLRGLAGANEQFF. The CDR3 region has the DNA TGTGCCAGCAGCCTCCGTGGACTAGCGGGAGCAAATGAGCAGTTCTTC.

This clone was seen once. The V gene is TRBV7-6, the J gene TRBJ1-2; TRBD1 aligns across 9 bases. The V and J ends lost 4 bases and 4 bases, in that order; junction bases with no gene match: 10. The CDR3 covers 16 residues. Germline CDR1 reads SGHVS; CDR2 reads FNYEAQ. The CDR3 DNA follows: TGTGCCAGCAGCTCCCCGACAGGGGGTAATAGCTATGGCTACACCTTC. Protein: CASSSPTGGNSYGYTF. Complete variable domain (other parts from reference TRBV7-6 and TRBJ1-2): GAGVSQSPRYKVTKRGQDVALRCDPISGHVSLYWYRQALGQGPEFLTYFNYEAQQDKSGLPNDRFSAERPEGSISTLTIQRTEQRDSAMYRCASSSPTGGNSYGYTFGSGTRLTVV.

The rearrangement uses TRBV19 and TRBJ1-1, with D maybe TRBD1 (6 bases). V was clipped by 7 bases and J by 5 bases, with 14 bases between them. Germline V lookup: CDR1 LNHDA, CDR2 SQIVND (reference sequence). The CDR3 consists of 13 residues. The CDR3 protein is CASNSRTVTEAFF. Here the CDR3 DNA reads TGTGCCAGTAACTCCCGGACAGTAACTGAAGCTTTCTTT.

V is TRBV19 and J is TRBJ1-3, with 9 bases aligning to TRBD1. The CDR3 loop spans 16 amino acids. Germline V gene lookup returns CDR1 LNHDA and CDR2 SQIVND (reference sequence). V trimming: 0 bases; J trimming: 2 bases; junction bases outside the gene matches: 2. The CDR3 DNA reads TGTGCCAGTAGTATAGATCGGACAGGGGCTGGAAACACCATATATTTT. Its protein product is CASSIDRTGAGNTIYF.

The chain is built from TRBV2 and TRBJ2-3; D might be TRBD1 or TRBD2, each matching 6 bases. Germline CDR1 is SNHLY and CDR2 is FYNNEI. The CDR3 covers 14 residues. V lost 8 bases to trimming and J lost 4 bases, with 16 bases between them. The CDR3 is CASLPRGAPDTQYF. The CDR3 nucleotides read TGTGCCAGCCTCCCTAGGGGGGCTCCAGATACGCAGTATTTT.

V usage is TRBV11-2 and J usage is TRBJ1-6; a possible D gene is TRBD1 (5 bases). V was clipped by 1 base and J by 9 bases, with 10 bases between them. CDR1 is SGHAT and CDR2 is FQNNGV in the germline V gene. The CDR3 spans 14 residues. The CDR3 DNA reads as TGTGCCAGCAGCTTAGGGGGGGTAGCTTCACCCCTCCACTTT. Translating gives CASSLGGVASPLHF.

V usage is TRBV7-2 and J usage is TRBJ1-1; 8 positions match TRBD1. This CDR3 has 14 residues. CDR1 SGHTA and CDR2 FQGNSA come from the germline V gene. The trim removed 2 bases at V and 4 bases at J, leaving 3 bases unmatched. CDR3 nucleotides: TGTGCCAGCAGCTTACAGGGGGCAGGCACTGAAGCTTTCTTT. Translated, it gives CASSLQGAGTEAFF. The whole variable domain, filled in from reference TRBV7-2 and TRBJ1-1, reads GAGVSQSPSNKVTEKGKDVELRCDPISGHTALYWYRQSLGQGLEFLIYFQGNSAPDKSGLPSDRFSAERTGGSVSTLTIQRTQQEDSAVYLCASSLQGAGTEAFFGQGTRLTVV.

The chain couples TRBV2 to TRBJ2-5; 9 nucleotides line up with TRBD1. CDR3 length: 13 residues. V dropped 8 bases and J dropped 5; count of bases not matched to a gene: 6. Germline V CDR1 and CDR2: SNHLY, FYNNEI. CDR3 coding DNA: TGTGCCAGCGGGACAGGGTTTTTCGAGACCCAGTACTTC. Protein product: CASGTGFFETQYF.

The chain joins TRBV21-1 to TRBJ1-2. TRBV21-1 is noted as a pseudogene. The CDR3 runs 14 residues. The CDR3 DNA sequence: TGTGCCAGCAGCAAAGTAGCCAGGAACTATGGCTACACCTTC. Its protein product is CASSKVARNYGYTF.

The CDR3 reads CASSFTQTSYEQYF. CDR3 coding DNA: TGCGCCAGCAGCTTTACACAGACCTCCTACGAGCAGTACTTC. This chain connects TRBV5-1 to TRBJ2-7; D remains unclear. There are 14 residues in the CDR3. The germline V gene has CDR1 SGHRS and CDR2 YFSETQ. V shed 2 bases and J shed 0 bases, with 9 bases lying between them.